This TCR beta chain is from a study of vaccination effects on CD4 cells after COVID-19. Study context: Both early and late time points after vaccination provided samples from three convalescent patients.

As for this clone: Its antigen is unknown.

The method was immunoSEQ multiplex PCR; TCRdb's version includes in-frame clones alone and lacks a portion of them. The sample yields 17,000 or so clones, 76% seen once. Per germline, CDR1 SGHAT and CDR2 FQNNGV. V dropped 3 bases and J dropped 7 bases, with 10 bases sitting between them. This CDR3 contains 14 residues. Ahead of sequencing, the ViraFEST assay grew antigen-specific CD4+ T cells using viral peptide pools. Once cultured for nine to ten days, the cells underwent separation to obtain CD4+ T cells. Sometime from March through December 2020, the person acquired a SARS-CoV-2 infection that PCR confirmed. Each participant received a vaccine that was either BNT162b2 or mRNA-1273, given as two doses.

The TCR comes from a human donor who had a prior SARS-CoV-2 infection. This chain joins TRBV11-2 and TRBJ1-6; no firm D call. The sample was CD4+ T cells from PBMCs cultured with SARS-CoV-2 spike peptides, taken after COVID-19 vaccination. CDR3 in amino acids: CASSFRGRNSPLHF. For the CDR3, the DNA is TGTGCCAGCAGCTTTCGAGGAAGGAATTCACCCCTCCACTTT.